This T cell receptor (beta chain) is from a study of CD4 T cells in relation to SARS-CoV-2 and coronaviruses (dated by TCRdb to the early 2020s). About the full investigation: Patient-derived lymphoblastoid cell lines were used to map the HLA restriction of shared crossreactive spike epitopes. Memory CD4+ T cell crossreactivity between SARS-CoV-2 and common cold coronavirus spike proteins was assessed at the TCR clonotype level in the study. For other donors in the study, expansion assays were sequenced with a different, Illumina-based TCR-beta assay. The Adaptive Biotechnologies TCR-sequencing kit was used for samples from a few pre-COVID donors and for the naive versus memory experiments, whereas the other data were Illumina-based. The paper as a whole reports these results and caveats: Pre-pandemic and post-infection samples were not both contributed by any donor, so tracing of the source of pre-existing responses was limited. In about 60% of donors, memory CD4+ clonotypes turned up that crossrecognized SARS-CoV-2 and at least one common cold coronavirus spike. The study was limited by small numbers of patients and tested TCRs. Sequencing naive versus memory cells indicated that the assay picks up memory recall responses, not primary responses primed during culture. Significantly weaker SARS-CoV-2-driven expansion was shown by crossreactive clones than by monoreactive clones, consistent with antigenic imprinting. Crossreactivity analysis was centred on spike protein, so crossreactivity against other viral proteins was not assessed.

The CDR3 has 14 amino acids, counting the end cysteine and phenylalanine. The sequence is cut down to CDR3 DNA, 42 bases in frame from base 1. The germline V gene sets CDR1 to SGDLS and CDR2 to YYNGEE. V gives up 1 base and J gives up 7 bases, and the segment between their germline ends measures 14 bases. CD4+ T cells from unexposed donors were collected before the COVID-19 pandemic (2011-2018). Naive and memory CD4+ T cells were separated from cryopreserved PBMCs by first enriching for CD4 and then performing EasySep naive CD4+ T cell enrichment. Leukapheresis product for the unexposed donors was purchased commercially. Ficoll-Paque PLUS gradient centrifugation was used to isolate PBMCs from either whole blood or leukapheresis product. PBMCs were either cryopreserved at -140 degrees C or used fresh in the expansion assay. The QIAamp Micro DNA Kit was used to extract genomic DNA from the CD4+ T cells.

Of note for this clone: Its target antigen remains unknown. Nothing much larger sits one base from this clone, and base qualities are not available.

Deep-resolution immunoSEQ TCR-beta sequencing was performed on DNA from uncultured naive and memory CD4+ T cells. The authors' analysis ran thus. During preprocessing, nonproductive sequences were removed, as were CDR3s that did not start with C, did not end with F or W, or were shorter than 7 amino acids. Cultured and uncultured naive and memory CD4+ repertoires were searched for CDR3s previously identified as spike- and CEF-reactive. After three terminal residues were trimmed from each end, CDR3 homology was quantified as pairwise Levenshtein distance using the stringdist R package. TCRdb carries this immuneACCESS record with in-frame sequences only. Its versions omit some clonotypes, under half of them owing to an unresolved V gene in the studies checked, with the rest unexplained. That table supplies the V and J calls and clone size; D and trimming were determined from the DNA. This sample lists about 59,000 clones; just over 85% were detected once. The biggest ten clones account for under 1.5% of the sample.

Recombination linked TRBV9 to TRBJ1-1; the D gene is perhaps TRBD1, from 6 matching bases. The receptor comes from a human donor in good health. The specimen was memory CD4+ T cells from PBMCs. The label giving this sample's cell subset or site can be read as: memory (non-naive) CD4+ T cells. The CDR3 has the sequence CASSVTGGQGEAFF. The bases read TGTGCCAGCAGCGTAACGGGGGGGCAGGGTGAAGCTTTCTTT.